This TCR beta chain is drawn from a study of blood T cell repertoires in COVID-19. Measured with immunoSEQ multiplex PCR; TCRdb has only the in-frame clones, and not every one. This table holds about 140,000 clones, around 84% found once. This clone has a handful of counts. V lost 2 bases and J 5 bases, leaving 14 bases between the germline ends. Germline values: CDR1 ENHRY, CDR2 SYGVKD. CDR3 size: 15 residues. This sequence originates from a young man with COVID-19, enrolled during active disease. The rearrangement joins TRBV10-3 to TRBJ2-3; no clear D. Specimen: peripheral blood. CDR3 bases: TGTGCCATCAGTGAGGACCCAAAGTCAGGAGATACGCAGTATTTT. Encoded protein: CAISEDPKSGDTQYF.